This passage covers 15 T cell receptor beta chains from one sample sequenced in a study of pediatric ulcerative colitis. Sequencing used immunoSEQ multiplex PCR; TCRdb keeps in-frame clones, though not all of them. The sample records tens of thousands of clones, about nine tenths being singletons. The sequenced sample consisted of blood. These receptors were obtained from a boy aged 5-17 years with severe ulcerative colitis.

The rearrangement uses TRBV7-9 and TRBJ2-5; TRBD2 aligns across 7 bases. Trimming cost V 3 bases and J 3 bases; bases outside gene matches: 13. There are 17 residues in the CDR3. The germline V gene encodes CDR1 SEHNR and CDR2 FQNEAQ (reference sequence). The CDR3 DNA follows: TGTGCCAGCAGCTTCTCATTTGGGGTTCTAGCGGAAGAGACCCAGTACTTC. It is translated as CASSFSFGVLAEETQYF.

The chain joins TRBV5-6 to TRBJ1-4; 7 nucleotides align to TRBD1. The CDR3 covers 16 residues. V trimming: 1 base; J trimming: 8 bases; junction bases outside the gene matches: 11. The germline V gene encodes CDR1 SGHDT and CDR2 YYEEEE. The CDR3 region has the DNA TGTGCCAGCAGCTTGTCGCGTCCAGGGGGAATAGAAAAACTGTTTTTT. Its translation is CASSLSRPGGIEKLFF. The full variable domain, its missing parts supplied by reference TRBV5-6 and TRBJ1-4, is DAGVTQSPTHLIKTRGQQVTLRCSPKSGHDTVSWYQQALGQGPQFIFQYYEEEERQRGNFPDRFSGHQFPNYSSELNVNALLLGDSALYLCASSLSRPGGIEKLFFGSGTQLSVL.

The V call is TRBV5-1, the J call TRBJ2-5; 8 nucleotides match TRBD2. The J segment lost 5 bases and the V segment lost 1 base, leaving 7 bases of the junction unmatched. There are 15 residues in the CDR3. Germline V gene lookup returns CDR1 SGHRS and CDR2 YFSETQ. The CDR3 spells CASSLYSGNGETQYF. CDR3 DNA sequence: TGCGCCAGCAGCTTGTATAGCGGGAACGGGGAGACCCAGTACTTC.

The chain has TRBV18 and TRBJ2-7; the match to TRBD1 covers 9 bases. From germline, CDR1 is KGHSH and CDR2 LQKENI. The CDR3 extends over 14 amino acids. J was trimmed by 1 base and V by 3 bases; bases with no gene match: 1. The CDR3 sequence: CASSPGQGSYEQYF. CDR3 nucleotide sequence: TGTGCCAGCTCACCGGGACAGGGTTCCTACGAGCAGTACTTC.

The chain uses TRBV18 and TRBJ2-1, with D unresolved. Trimming stripped 5 bases from V and 7 bases from J, with 18 bases between. This CDR3 comprises 15 residues. Germline V gene sequence: CDR1 KGHSH, CDR2 LQKENI. The CDR3 DNA reads TGTGCCAGCTCATCCGGCCCCAGCGTGTTTAATGAGCAGTTCTTC. Its translation is CASSSGPSVFNEQFF.

This rearrangement joins TRBV13 to TRBJ1-1; D may be TRBD1 (6 bases). The V gene lost 5 bases and the J gene lost 6 bases, with 16 bases spanning the gap. From germline, CDR1 is PRHDT and CDR2 FYEKMQ (reference sequence). The CDR3 consists of 14 residues. CDR3 nucleotide sequence: TGTGCCAGCAGCCCCCGTCCCGGGGGCCCTGAAGCTTTCTTT. This gives the protein CASSPRPGGPEAFF.

The rearrangement joins TRBV11-2 to TRBJ2-2; D unclear. This CDR3 spans 14 amino acids. Trimming shortened V by 3 bases and J by 4 bases, and 9 bases separated the two germline ends. CDR1 and CDR2 (germline): SGHAT, FQNNGV. The CDR3 coding sequence is TGTGCCAGCAGCTTCGACTTGAGCACCGGGGAGCTGTTTTTT. Residues: CASSFDLSTGELFF. Drawing the rest from reference TRBV11-2 and TRBJ2-2, the complete variable domain is EAGVAQSPRYKIIEKRQSVAFWCNPISGHATLYWYQQILGQGPKLLIQFQNNGVVDDSQLPKDRFSAERLKGVDSTLKIQPAKLEDSAVYLCASSFDLSTGELFFGEGSRLTVL.

This clone was seen a single time. The chain recombines TRBV6-5 with TRBJ2-1; 8 bases line up with TRBD2. CDR1 MNHEY and CDR2 SVGAGI come from the germline V gene. The CDR3 is 16 amino acids. V gave up 2 bases and J gave up 0 bases; unmatched junction bases: 3. In DNA form, the CDR3 reads TGTGCCAGCAGTTACGGACTAGCAGGCTCCTACAATGAGCAGTTCTTC. Its protein is CASSYGLAGSYNEQFF.

The chain links TRBV11-2 to TRBJ2-2, with D unresolved. Trimming left V 5 bases short and J 0 bases short, with 10 bases between. This CDR3 is built from 15 residues. The germline CDR1 and CDR2 sequences are SGHAT and FQNNGV. The CDR3 loop reads CASSPYLANTGELFF. DNA for the CDR3: TGTGCCAGCAGCCCATATCTCGCGAACACCGGGGAGCTGTTTTTT.

The CDR3 loop is CASSLNRGIGYEQYF. The DNA of the CDR3 is TGTGCCAGCAGTTTAAACCGGGGGATAGGGTACGAGCAGTACTTC. The V call is TRBV27, the J call TRBJ2-7, with D tentatively TRBD2 (6 bases). The CDR3 covers 15 residues. Germline V gives CDR1 MNHEY, CDR2 SMNVEV (reference sequence). V lost 2 bases, J lost 4 bases, and 15 bases lay in between.

The chain couples TRBV7-2 to TRBJ2-2; the D call may be TRBD1 or TRBD2 (5 bases each). There are 16 residues in the CDR3. Deletions cut 1 base from V and 4 bases from J, with 13 bases between. Looked up from germline, CDR1 is SGHTA and CDR2 is FQGNSA. The CDR3 sequence is CASSLGGDLTTGELFF. In DNA form, the CDR3 reads TGTGCCAGCAGCTTAGGAGGGGACCTTACCACCGGGGAGCTGTTTTTT.

V usage is TRBV12-5 and J usage is TRBJ2-7; D might be TRBD2 (6 bases). Germline V lookup: CDR1 LGHNT, CDR2 FRNRAP. The germline V and J ends were trimmed by 0 bases and 5 bases, with 17 bases remaining between them. The length of the CDR3 is 16 residues. CDR3 region: CASGLVLGGKEDEQYF. The CDR3 bases are TGTGCTAGTGGTTTGGTCCTCGGGGGAAAAGAAGACGAGCAGTACTTC.

The rearrangement uses TRBV2 and TRBJ1-5; the D is unclear. The CDR3 is 13 amino acids. Germline V gene data show CDR1 as SNHLY and CDR2 as FYNNEI. V was pared by 7 bases and J by 7 bases, with 14 bases between. The CDR3 bases are TGTGCCAGCAAACCCATCGGCGTGCAGCCCCAGCATTTT. It is translated as CASKPIGVQPQHF. The variable domain in full, with the rest retrieved from reference TRBV2 and TRBJ1-5, is EPEVTQTPSHQVTQMGQEVILRCVPISNHLYFYWYRQILGQKVEFLVSFYNNEISEKSEIFDDQFSVERPDGSNFTLKIRSTKLEDSAMYFCASKPIGVQPQHFGDGTRLSIL.

The rearrangement links TRBV4-1 to TRBJ2-7, with 8 bases matching TRBD2. Trimming removed 4 bases from V and 5 bases from J; junction bases left unmatched: 7. Germline V gene data show CDR1 as MGHRA and CDR2 as YSYEKL. The CDR3 runs 14 residues. The CDR3 DNA reads TGCGCCAGCAGCCCCTATACGGGAGGGGACGAGCAGTACTTC. Amino acids: CASSPYTGGDEQYF.

This rearrangement joins TRBV7-9 to TRBJ2-7, with D hard to call. The germline CDR1 and CDR2 sequences are SEHNR and FQNEAQ (reference sequence). The CDR3 spans 16 residues. V lost 1 base, J lost 2 bases, and 15 bases lay in between. CDR3 nucleotides: TGTGCCAGCAGCTTAGAAGGCTCCCTTCTGCCCTACGAGCAGTACTTC. Protein sequence: CASSLEGSLLPYEQYF.